These T cell receptor beta chains were read from a single sample in a study of response to subunit inactivated influenza vaccine. TCRdb re-analysed the RT-PCR reads in MiXCR, keeping a single row per CDR3 protein. This table has about 650,000 distinct CDR3 sequences, approximately 15% appearing once. The input for sequencing was PBMCs from blood, taken 12 days after vaccination. These receptors originate from a man between 50 and 59 years old who received an inactivated influenza vaccine. The CDR3 runs from the conserved cysteine through the conserved F or W. D genes are given only for firm matches. Clone size, where shown, is once, few, many, or a class for clones that have expanded.

j_call,clone_size,d_call,v_call,cdr3_aa,cdr3_nt
TRBJ1-6,few,.,TRBV6-1,CASMDTVYSPLHF,TGTGCCAGCATGGACACGGTTTATTCACCCCTCCACTTT
TRBJ2-1,.,.,TRBV11-2,CASSLDLGVQLSYNEQFF,TGTGCCAGCAGCTTAGATCTGGGGGTTCAGCTCTCCTACAATGAGCAGTTCTTC
TRBJ2-7,.,TRBD1,TRBV6-2/TRBV6-3,CASEGQGSYEQYF,TGTGCCAGCGAAGGACAGGGCTCCTACGAGCAGTACTTC
TRBJ2-2,many,TRBD1,TRBV12-3/TRBV12-4,CASSWDRGGTGELFF,TGTGCCAGCAGTTGGGACAGGGGGGGAACCGGGGAGCTGTTTTTT
TRBJ1-4,.,.,TRBV20-1,CSARQFNEKLFF,TGCAGTGCTAGGCAGTTTAATGAAAAACTGTTTTTT
TRBJ1-1,few,.,TRBV7-3,CASSPSDMDTEAFF,TGTGCCAGCAGCCCCTCGGACATGGACACTGAAGCTTTCTTT
TRBJ2-7,few,TRBD1,TRBV5-1,CASSLKGQTYEQYF,TGCGCCAGCAGCCTTAAGGGACAGACTTACGAGCAGTACTTC
TRBJ2-3,.,TRBD2,TRBV7-2,CASSSRAGGLSTDTQYF,TGTGCCAGCAGCTCTCGGGCGGGGGGGTTGAGCACAGATACGCAGTATTTT
TRBJ1-1,.,TRBD1,TRBV29-1,CSVALTGGVEAFF,TGCAGCGTCGCCCTGACAGGGGGCGTGGAAGCTTTCTTT
TRBJ2-1,.,TRBD2,TRBV18,CASSPPAGVGNEQFF,TGTGCCAGCTCACCACCGGCGGGAGTCGGTAATGAGCAGTTCTTC
TRBJ2-7,.,TRBD2,TRBV19,CASRTGLAGDYEQYF,TGTGCCAGTAGGACGGGACTAGCGGGAGACTACGAGCAGTACTTC
TRBJ2-3,many,.,TRBV6-1,CASSHLGGYTDTQYF,TGTGCCAGCAGCCACCTTGGAGGGTACACAGATACGCAGTATTTT
TRBJ2-4,few,TRBD2,TRBV2,CASSEKLAKAKNIQYF,TGTGCCAGCAGTGAAAAACTAGCGAAAGCCAAAAACATTCAGTACTTC
TRBJ2-4,few,.,TRBV20-1,CSARSTGPGNIQYF,TGCAGTGCTAGATCAACAGGGCCCGGAAACATTCAGTACTTC
TRBJ2-1,.,TRBD2,TRBV24-1,CATSGDLAGGHSEQFF,TGTGCCACCAGTGGGGATTTGGCGGGAGGGCACAGTGAGCAGTTCTTC
TRBJ1-2,few,TRBD1,TRBV7-6,CASSAGTGPSGYGYTF,TGTGCCAGCAGCGCCGGGACAGGGCCCTCTGGCTATGGCTACACCTTC
TRBJ2-5,.,TRBD1,TRBV5-6,CASSFPGTGQETQYF,TGTGCCAGCAGCTTCCCTGGGACAGGTCAAGAGACCCAGTACTTC
TRBJ2-2,few,.,TRBV29-1,CSVYVGIANTGELFF,TGCAGCGTTTACGTCGGAATCGCGAACACCGGGGAGCTGTTTTTT
TRBJ2-2,.,.,TRBV7-2,CASSLQGLPTGELFF,TGTGCCAGCAGCCTCCAAGGACTACCCACCGGGGAGCTGTTTTTT
TRBJ2-1,few,TRBD2,TRBV20-1,CSASRTSGSDEQFF,TGCAGTGCTTCAAGGACTAGCGGGAGCGATGAGCAGTTCTTC
TRBJ2-1,few,.,TRBV27,CASSSLPGLYNEQFF,TGTGCCAGCAGTTCTCTCCCGGGACTCTACAATGAGCAGTTCTTC
TRBJ1-5,.,.,TRBV19,CASRGTLSNQPQHF,TGTGCCAGTAGAGGGACACTTAGCAATCAGCCCCAGCATTTT
TRBJ2-3,many,TRBD1,TRBV7-2,CASSPTPGQGDGSYRTDTQYF,TGTGCCAGCAGCCCGACCCCGGGACAGGGGGATGGTTCGTATAGAACAGATACGCAGTATTTT
TRBJ2-3,.,.,TRBV6-5,CASSHRRGGQYF,TGTGCCAGCAGTCACAGGCGGGGTGGGCAGTATTTT
TRBJ2-7,few,.,TRBV20-1,CSAIIRQGTYF,TGCAGTGCCATTATACGTCAGGGGACTTACTTC
TRBJ2-1,many,.,TRBV5-1,CASSLVGFPSYNEQFF,TGCGCCAGCAGCTTGGTAGGATTCCCCTCCTACAATGAGCAGTTCTTC
TRBJ2-7,.,.,TRBV20-1,CSAEKGRLEQYF,TGCAGTGCCGAAAAAGGCCGGCTCGAGCAGTACTTC
TRBJ2-3,.,.,TRBV7-9,CASIRGGRFTDTQYF,TGTGCCAGCATCAGAGGGGGTAGATTCACAGATACGCAGTATTTT
TRBJ2-7,.,.,TRBV7-9,CASSLVGLSHEQYF,TGTGCCAGCAGCTTAGTGGGACTGTCCCACGAGCAGTACTTC